The subject of this entry is one T cell receptor (beta chain). Other DNA sequences in this sample translate to the same CDR3. The data were obtained in a study of blood T cell repertoires in COVID-19. Assay used: immunoSEQ multiplex PCR; TCRdb lists only in-frame clones, some missing. The sample holds some 200,000 clones, around four fifths seen once. Trimming pared 0 bases from V and 1 base from J, leaving 3 bases between. Per the germline V gene, CDR1 is SGHDN and CDR2 is FVKESK. The CDR3 has 13 residues. What was sequenced was peripheral blood. This chain links TRBV14 with TRBJ1-1; no definite D call. The receptor comes from a man between 60 and 75 years old with COVID-19, enrolled during active disease. CDR3 protein: CASSQDQNTEAFF. For the CDR3, the DNA is TGTGCCAGCAGCCAAGACCAGAACACTGAAGCTTTCTTT.